The next 3 T cell receptor beta chains were all read from a single sample in a study of T cells after yellow fever vaccination (dated by TCRdb to the late 2010s). Library generation was performed with 5' RACE. The data were produced on an Illumina HiSeq 2500. Clones were called with MiXCR by TCRdb after fastp trimmed the public reads at Q25, and only in-frame beta chains were retained. All rows with the same CDR3 protein become a single entry with the most common DNA and genes. The sample yields tens of thousands of distinct CDR3 sequences; roughly a tenth were counted once. Of the sample, around 12% is held by the ten largest clones. The sample's treatment or condition label is to be understood as: live attenuated yellow fever vaccine strain. Source: PBMCs, either bulk or a sorted T-cell subset (CD4+, CD8+, memory, or dextramer-sorted; not recorded which), taken around 16 days after the first yellow fever vaccination. The receptors derive from a man between 18 and 35 years old who received the YFV17D yellow fever vaccine.

The sample holds many counts of this clonotype. This chain connects TRBV5-1 to TRBJ2-3; D might be TRBD1 (6 bases). Germline V CDR1 and CDR2: SGHRS, YFSETQ. CDR3 size: 14 residues. V was shortened by 4 bases and J by 6 bases, with 15 bases between the two germline ends. The CDR3 region is CASSLWGPGDTQYF. Written as DNA, the CDR3 is TGCGCCAGCAGCCTGTGGGGGCCAGGGGATACGCAGTATTTT. Together with reference TRBV5-1 and TRBJ2-3, the CDR3 gives the full variable domain: KAGVTQTPRYLIKTRGQQVTLSCSPISGHRSVSWYQQTPGQGLQFLFEYFSETQRNKGNFPGRFSGRQFSNSRSEMNVSTLELGDSALYLCASSLWGPGDTQYFGPGTRLTVL.

Ten or more counts support this clonotype. The chain carries TRBV15 and TRBJ2-4; perhaps D is TRBD1 or TRBD2 (5 bases each). In germline, CDR1 is LNHNV, CDR2 YYDKDF (reference sequence). V was shortened by 7 bases and J by 9 bases, with 10 bases between the two germline ends. The CDR3 has 11 amino acids. CDR3 nucleotides: TGTGCCACCACCCAGGGACCCATTCAGTACTTC. This translates into CATTQGPIQYF.

This clonotype was seen at least ten times. The chain joins TRBV19 to TRBJ1-5; D not resolved. With 9 bases removed from V and 6 bases from J, the gap between germline ends came to 18 bases. Germline values: CDR1 LNHDA, CDR2 SQIVND (reference sequence). The CDR3 is made up of 14 amino acids. The CDR3 region is CASHVFSGVQPQHF. CDR3 DNA: TGTGCCAGCCACGTCTTTTCGGGCGTTCAGCCCCAGCATTTT. The whole variable domain, remainder taken from reference TRBV19 and TRBJ1-5, is DGGITQSPKYLFRKEGQNVTLSCEQNLNHDAMYWYRQDPGQGLRLIYYSQIVNDFQKGDIAEGYSVSREKKESFPLTVTSAQKNPTAFYLCASHVFSGVQPQHFGDGTRLSIL.